What follows are 20 T cell receptor beta chains derived from one specimen sequenced in a study of shared clonotypes between healthy human individuals. The method was immunoSEQ multiplex PCR; TCRdb's version includes in-frame clones alone and lacks a portion of them. The table lists about 320,000 clones, roughly 91% of them singletons. Sequenced material: memory CD8+ T cells sorted from blood. Indicated subset: CD45RO+ cells pooled with CCR7-negative TemRA cells. These receptors came from a man aged 18 to 30 in good health.

The V and J genes are TRBV19 and TRBJ2-7, with 7 bases aligning to TRBD1. Trimming took 5 bases from V and 4 from J; bases not matched to a gene: 5. Germline CDR1 is LNHDA and CDR2 is SQIVND (reference sequence). This CDR3 comprises 13 residues. The CDR3 sequence: CASSWGQNYEQYF. The CDR3 DNA reads TGTGCCAGTAGTTGGGGACAGAATTACGAGCAGTACTTC.

The CDR3 nucleotides are TGTGCCACTCGAGGGGGGTACACTGAAGCTTTCTTT. Translated, it gives CATRGGYTEAFF. The chain combines TRBV27 with TRBJ1-1; the D gene is possibly TRBD1 (6 bases). The CDR3 runs to 12 residues. V lost 10 bases to trimming and J lost 3 bases, with 12 bases between them. Germline V gene lookup returns CDR1 MNHEY and CDR2 SMNVEV (reference sequence).

This clone appeared a single time. This chain joins TRBV10-1 and TRBJ2-2; no clear D gene. V was cut by 3 bases and J by 1 base, with 3 bases left in between. The CDR3 is 13 amino acids. Germline V gene lookup returns CDR1 WNHNN and CDR2 SYGVQD (reference sequence). CDR3 sequence reads: CASSDRNTGELFF. As DNA, the CDR3 is TGCGCCAGCAGTGATAGGAACACCGGGGAGCTGTTTTTT.

J is TRBJ1-2 and V is TRBV29-1; a weak D match, TRBD1 (5 bases). The CDR3 covers 14 residues. The V and J ends lost 0 bases and 8 bases respectively, with 16 bases between them. The V gene's germline CDR1 is SQVTM and CDR2 ANQGSEA. The CDR3 coding sequence is TGCAGCGTTGAAGACCGGGACGGGGCAGGAGGCTACACCTTC. Translation: CSVEDRDGAGGYTF.

CDR3 coding DNA: TGTGCCAGCAGTCCCGCGCGTACTCGGGCAGGGGGCCGTACCTACGAGCAGTACTTC. Its translation: CASSPARTRAGGRTYEQYF. The chain uses TRBV27 and TRBJ2-7; 8 bases fit TRBD1. Germline V gives CDR1 MNHEY, CDR2 SMNVEV (reference sequence). The J segment lost 2 bases and the V segment lost 5 bases, leaving 20 bases of the junction unmatched. CDR3 length: 19 residues.

This clone was observed a handful of times. The chain is built from TRBV2 and TRBJ2-7, with a tentative D call TRBD1 (6 bases). Germline V gene lookup returns CDR1 SNHLY and CDR2 FYNNEI. V was shortened by 5 bases and J by 2 bases, with 10 bases between the two germline ends. The CDR3 totals 13 residues. CDR3 protein: CASSSGVAYEQYF. In DNA, the CDR3 is TGTGCCAGCAGTTCAGGGGTCGCCTACGAGCAGTACTTC.

This chain connects TRBV7-8 to TRBJ2-5; no definite D call. Trimming shortened V by 4 bases and J by 5 bases, and 8 bases separated the two germline ends. The CDR3 is made up of 12 amino acids. Germline V gives CDR1 SGHVS, CDR2 FQNEAQ. Written as DNA, the CDR3 is TGTGCCAGCAGCTCAAGGCGGGAGACCCAGTACTTC. Translated, it gives CASSSRRETQYF.

This rearrangement joins TRBV4-2 to TRBJ2-1, with 9 bases that match TRBD2. V was clipped by 1 base and J by 6 bases; unmatched bases: 4. The CDR3 runs to 15 residues. From germline, CDR1 is LGHNA and CDR2 YNFKEQ. This CDR3 is CASSQGLAAFNEQFF. The CDR3 DNA sequence: TGTGCCAGCAGCCAAGGACTAGCGGCCTTCAATGAGCAGTTCTTC.

This rearrangement joins TRBV30 to TRBJ2-7, with 9 positions matching TRBD1. V dropped 2 bases and J dropped 5; count of bases not matched to a gene: 10. This CDR3 spans 15 amino acids. Germline values: CDR1 GTSNPN, CDR2 SVGIG (reference sequence). CDR3 coding DNA: TGTGCCTGGAGTCTTAGTCCCGGGACAGGGAACGAGCAGTACTTC. Amino acids: CAWSLSPGTGNEQYF.

In its sample, this clone was seen a few times. This chain uses TRBV11-2 with TRBJ1-2; D is undetermined. The CDR3 spans 14 residues. V lost 5 bases to trimming and J lost 3 bases, with 13 bases between them. Looked up from germline, CDR1 is SGHAT and CDR2 is FQNNGV. CDR3 sequence (DNA): TGTGCCAGCAGCCACCGCTCCCGAGACTATGGCTACACCTTC. It codes for CASSHRSRDYGYTF.

The genes are TRBV30 and TRBJ2-7, with a weak D call TRBD1 (6 bases). Trimming took 5 bases from V and 0 from J, leaving 14 bases between them. Germline CDR1 and CDR2: GTSNPN and SVGIG (reference sequence). The CDR3 is 14 residues long. This CDR3 is CAWAPGTLSYEQYF. CDR3 sequence (DNA): TGTGCCTGGGCCCCCGGGACACTCTCCTACGAGCAGTACTTC.

The chain couples TRBV27 to TRBJ1-2, with D hard to call. This CDR3 region has 17 residues. Per the germline V gene, CDR1 is MNHEY and CDR2 is SMNVEV (reference sequence). The ends were cut back, 5 bases at V and 0 bases at J, with 19 bases in the middle. The CDR3 nucleotides are TGTGCCAGCAGTCCCCTAATGCCGAGATACCCTAACTATGGCTACACCTTC. It is translated as CASSPLMPRYPNYGYTF.

The genes are TRBV5-4 and TRBJ1-3; D remains unclear. The germline V and J ends were trimmed by 0 bases and 1 base, with 5 bases remaining between them. The CDR3 has 14 residues. Per germline, CDR1 SGHNT and CDR2 YYREEE (reference sequence). CDR3 residues: CASSLGWSGNTIYF. In nucleotides, the CDR3 is TGTGCCAGCAGCTTGGGGTGGTCTGGAAACACCATATATTTT.

The chain couples TRBV4-1 to TRBJ1-2, with 7 nucleotides matching TRBD1. Germline assignment: CDR1 MGHRA and CDR2 YSYEKL. V shed 3 bases and J 1 base; nucleotides not matched to a gene: 5. This CDR3 contains 15 residues. The CDR3 sequence is CASSQTQGFNYGYTF. The DNA for the CDR3 is TGCGCCAGCAGCCAGACACAGGGGTTTAACTATGGCTACACCTTC.

V and J are TRBV30 and TRBJ2-2; no definite D call. Germline loops: CDR1 GTSNPN, CDR2 SVGIG (reference sequence). V was cut by 0 bases and J by 5 bases, with 1 base left in between. This CDR3 contains 11 residues. The CDR3 nucleotides are TGTGCCTGGAGTGTAACCGGGGAGCTGTTTTTT. Translated: CAWSVTGELFF.

This clone was seen many times. This chain's CDR3 is CASSTLSRDNEQFF. CDR3 DNA sequence: TGTGCCAGCTCAACTCTGTCAAGAGACAATGAGCAGTTCTTC. The chain has TRBV18 and TRBJ2-1; D is unresolved. Per the germline V gene, CDR1 is KGHSH and CDR2 is LQKENI. The CDR3 contains 14 residues. V was clipped by 5 bases and J by 5 bases, with 13 bases between them.

This rearrangement joins TRBV9 to TRBJ2-1; 7 nucleotides agree with TRBD2. The germline V gene has CDR1 SGDLS and CDR2 YYNGEE. The V and J ends lost 3 bases and 1 base, in that order; junction bases with no gene match: 7. The CDR3 sequence is 16 residues long. CDR3 nucleotide sequence: TGTGCCAGCAGCGACCGGGACTACCGGTCCTACAATGAGCAGTTCTTC. As protein: CASSDRDYRSYNEQFF.

This clone was seen only once. The chain uses TRBV30 and TRBJ2-5; TRBD1 aligns across 9 bases. J was trimmed by 4 bases and V by 2 bases; bases with no gene match: 2. The CDR3 consists of 13 residues. From germline, CDR1 is GTSNPN and CDR2 SVGIG (reference sequence). The CDR3 nucleotides are TGTGCCTGGAGTATGGACAGGGGAGAGACCCAGTACTTC. The encoded protein is CAWSMDRGETQYF.

The CDR3 here is CAWGRGITSTDTQYF. CDR3 DNA: TGTGCCTGGGGACGGGGAATTACTAGCACAGATACGCAGTATTTT. The chain has TRBV30 and TRBJ2-3; tentative D call: TRBD2 (5 bases). The germline V gene has CDR1 GTSNPN and CDR2 SVGIG (reference sequence). The V and J ends lost 5 bases and 0 bases respectively, with 15 bases between them. The CDR3 consists of 15 residues.

V usage is TRBV18 and J usage is TRBJ2-7; 10 nucleotides match TRBD1. V shed 4 bases, J shed 5 bases, and the junction held 8 bases outside the gene matches. This CDR3 is 15 amino acids long. Germline V gene sequence: CDR1 KGHSH, CDR2 LQKENI. The CDR3 protein is CASSLRQGAVNEQYF. CDR3 coding DNA: TGTGCCAGCTCACTCCGACAGGGGGCCGTGAACGAGCAGTACTTC.